This TCR beta chain was retrieved from a study of blood T cell repertoires in COVID-19. Here immunoSEQ multiplex PCR was the method, and the copy in TCRdb shows in-frame clones only, minus some. The sample lists around 140,000 clones, more than 70% occurring once. With 5 bases removed from V and 4 bases from J, the gap between germline ends came to 5 bases. CDR1 and CDR2 from the germline V gene are LGHDT and YNNKEL (reference sequence). The CDR3 runs to 11 residues. This clonotype was obtained from a human donor in a cohort sampled during active COVID-19. The chain couples TRBV3-1 (or the pseudogene TRBV3-2) to TRBJ1-2, with D perhaps matching TRBD1 (5 bases). Specimen: peripheral blood. This CDR3 is CASSDSYGYTF. CDR3 nucleotide sequence: TGTGCCAGCAGCGACAGCTATGGCTACACCTTC.